One and the same sample provided the 23 T cell receptor beta chains below, sequenced in a study of regulatory T cells in long-lasting Graves disease. Time point given: newly diagnosed GD, antithyroid drugs for less than 3 months. Generation of the TCR library employed RNA extracted from PBMCs. TCR beta libraries were built with iRepertoire HTBI primers and Arm-PCR of CDR3 regions. TCRdb reprocessed the multiplex PCR reads via MiXCR and lists one record per CDR3 protein. The table has roughly 220,000 distinct CDR3 sequences, around 20% seen once. The sample in question was peripheral blood mononuclear cells (PBMCs), obtained at new diagnosis, from a patient treated with antithyroid drugs. The receptors were gathered from a female donor with Graves disease.

This clonotype was recorded many times. In DNA, the CDR3 is TGTGCCAGCAGGCAGTCCGGGACACACTACGAGCAGTACTTC. Its translation: CASRQSGTHYEQYF. J is TRBJ2-7 and V is TRBV28; D perhaps matches TRBD1 (6 bases). The CDR3 loop spans 14 amino acids. V lost 6 bases and J lost 3, with 15 bases in between. Looked up from germline, CDR1 is MDHEN and CDR2 is SYDVKM.

This clonotype came up many times. V is TRBV27 and J is TRBJ1-2; 10 nucleotides align to TRBD1. Germline lookup yields CDR1 MNHEY and CDR2 SMNVEV (reference sequence). The ends lost 8 bases at V and 4 bases at J; junction bases unmatched: 7. The CDR3 is 14 amino acids. DNA for the CDR3: TGTGCCAGCGCCCGGGGACAGGGGCGCTATGGCTACACCTTC. It translates to CASARGQGRYGYTF.

V is TRBV20-1 and J is TRBJ2-7; TRBD2 aligns across 16 bases. The germline gives CDR1 DFQATT, CDR2 SNEGSKA (reference sequence). The CDR3 consists of 17 residues. V shed 6 bases, J shed 6 bases, and the junction held 14 bases outside the gene matches. CDR3 bases: TGCAGTGCGAACGCGGGACTAGCGGGAGGGAACCAGGCCGAGCAGTACTTC. Residues: CSANAGLAGGNQAEQYF.

A few counts support this clonotype. A far larger clone differs by one base, so this is likely a read error. The chain combines TRBV11-2 with TRBJ2-4, with TRBD1 as a possible D gene (6 bases). Matching the DNA end better, TRBJ1-2 makes the J call doubtful. The CDR3 totals 16 residues. Germline CDR1 is SGHAT and CDR2 is FQNNGV. The CDR3 DNA is TGTGCCAGCAGCTTATGGAGGACAGACCAAGGAGGTGGCTACACCTTC. It yields the protein CASSLWRTDQGGGYTF.

This clonotype was observed many times. The gene calls are TRBV27 and TRBJ2-5; D is uncertain. Trimming shortened V by 2 bases and J by 2 bases, and 12 bases separated the two germline ends. CDR1 is MNHEY and CDR2 is SMNVEV in the germline V gene (reference sequence). The CDR3 contains 15 residues. The CDR3 nucleotides are TGTGCCAGCAGTTTAAACAGCGCTACACAAGAGACCCAGTACTTC. Translation gives CASSLNSATQETQYF.

This clonotype was recorded at least ten times. The rearrangement joins TRBV12-3 or TRBV12-4 to TRBJ1-1, with 9 bases lining up with TRBD1. The CDR3 length is 14 residues. The ends lost 8 bases at V and 5 bases at J; junction bases unmatched: 9. The CDR3, as DNA: TGTGCCAGCCAGGCCACAGGGGGCCTAACTGAAGCTTTCTTT. Translated, it gives CASQATGGLTEAFF.

This clonotype was detected ten times or more. The V gene is TRBV19, the J gene TRBJ2-5; perhaps TRBD1 as D (5 bases). The V gene's germline CDR1 is LNHDA and CDR2 SQIVND (reference sequence). Trimming took 5 bases from V and 0 from J, leaving 10 bases between them. The CDR3 runs 14 residues. In DNA, the CDR3 is TGTGCCAGTAGTCCGCGGACAAACCAAGAGACCCAGTACTTC. Translation: CASSPRTNQETQYF.

This clonotype occurred many times. The chain employs TRBV6-1 and TRBJ2-6; 10 positions match TRBD1. This CDR3 spans 17 amino acids. CDR1 is MNHNS and CDR2 is SASEGT in the germline V gene. V shed 5 bases and J 1 base; nucleotides not matched to a gene: 5. Written as DNA, the CDR3 is TGTGCCAGCAGTCCCTGGACAGGGGGATCTGGGGCCAACGTCCTGACTTTC. It specifies CASSPWTGGSGANVLTF.

This clonotype was detected only a few times. The junction and the germline gene differ at one end; a read error may be behind it. The genes are TRBV2 and TRBJ1-1; unclear D gene. CDR3 length: 13 residues. CDR1 is SNHLY and CDR2 is FYNNEI in the germline V gene. The CDR3 here is CAGSEWENTEAFF. The CDR3, as DNA: TGTGCCGGCAGTGAATGGGAGAACACTGAAGCTTTCTTT.

This clonotype was counted ten times or more. The V gene is TRBV6-2 or TRBV6-3, the J gene TRBJ2-2, with TRBD1 matching 7 bases. Losses at the gene ends were 7 bases for V and 4 bases for J; bases not matched to a gene: 6. This CDR3 region has 14 residues. The germline V gene encodes CDR1 MNHEY and CDR2 SVGEGT. The DNA for the CDR3 is TGTGCCAGCACAAAGGGGGCGGTCACCGGGGAGCTGTTTTTT. As protein: CASTKGAVTGELFF.

The chain is built from TRBV12-3 or TRBV12-4 and TRBJ1-5, with D unclear. The CDR3 loop spans 15 amino acids. Trimming removed 4 bases at V and 4 bases at J, with 14 bases between. The CDR3 bases are TGTGCCAGCAGTTCTCAGGCGTCGAAAAATCAGCCCCAGCATTTT. It encodes CASSSQASKNQPQHF.

The sample holds many counts of this clonotype. This rearrangement joins TRBV24-1 to TRBJ2-1, with TRBD2 matching over 9 bases. The length of the CDR3 is 15 residues. Germline lookup yields CDR1 KGHDR and CDR2 SFDVKD. J gave up 6 bases and V 8 bases, and 10 bases lay outside the gene matches. The CDR3, as DNA: TGTGCCACCAATGGCGGGAGGGCCTGGTCCAATGAGCAGTTCTTC. Its protein is CATNGGRAWSNEQFF.

This clonotype was detected many times. The V and J genes are TRBV19 and TRBJ1-5, with D perhaps matching TRBD1 (6 bases). Germline lookup yields CDR1 LNHDA and CDR2 SQIVND (reference sequence). The germline V and J ends were trimmed by 5 bases and 0 bases, with 17 bases remaining between them. The CDR3 is 17 residues long. For the CDR3, the DNA is TGTGCCAGTAGTGTGTCCGGGACACCAAATAGCAATCAGCCCCAGCATTTT. Translating gives CASSVSGTPNSNQPQHF.

Many counts were recorded for this clonotype. J is TRBJ2-1 and V is TRBV2; 8 positions match TRBD2. Losses at the gene ends were 4 bases for V and 5 bases for J; bases not matched to a gene: 4. The CDR3 loop spans 14 amino acids. Germline assignment: CDR1 SNHLY and CDR2 FYNNEI. CDR3 in amino acids: CASSGTSLHNEQFF. In DNA form, the CDR3 reads TGTGCCAGCAGTGGGACTAGCCTCCACAATGAGCAGTTCTTC.

Many counts were recorded for this clonotype. V and J are TRBV3-1 and TRBJ2-7; D unresolved. V lost 2 bases and J lost 0, with 8 bases in between. The germline V gene has CDR1 LGHDT and CDR2 YNNKEL (reference sequence). The length of the CDR3 is 14 residues. The CDR3: CASSQRVLSYEQYF. The CDR3, as DNA: TGTGCCAGCAGCCAAAGGGTCCTCTCCTACGAGCAGTACTTC.

This rearrangement joins TRBV11-2 to TRBJ2-7, with D maybe TRBD2 (6 bases). V was shortened by 4 bases and J by 5 bases, with 18 bases between the two germline ends. There are 15 residues in the CDR3. Germline V lookup: CDR1 SGHAT, CDR2 FQNNGV. CDR3 protein: CASSSPQRVANEQYF. The DNA of the CDR3 is TGTGCCAGCAGCTCCCCTCAGCGGGTGGCTAACGAGCAGTACTTC.

This clonotype was recorded at least ten times. The chain uses TRBV27 and TRBJ2-7; 11 nucleotides agree with TRBD2. The CDR3 covers 15 residues. V dropped 6 bases and J dropped 5; count of bases not matched to a gene: 9. Per germline, CDR1 MNHEY and CDR2 SMNVEV (reference sequence). CDR3: CASRPTSGRWNEQYF. The CDR3 coding sequence is TGTGCCAGCAGGCCAACTAGCGGGAGATGGAACGAGCAGTACTTC.

V usage is TRBV6-2 or TRBV6-3 and J usage is TRBJ2-6, with 10 bases fitting TRBD2. CDR1 and CDR2 from the germline V gene are MNHEY and SVGEGT. The length of the CDR3 is 21 residues. V lost 6 bases to trimming and J lost 0 bases; unmatched junction nucleotides: 17. CDR3 sequence: CASRGSKGGLARRSGANVLTF. The CDR3 nucleotides read TGTGCCAGCAGAGGGAGCAAGGGGGGACTAGCGAGGCGCTCTGGGGCCAACGTCCTGACTTTC.

The sample holds many counts of this clonotype. The chain has TRBV7-2 and TRBJ1-6, with unresolved D. Trimming took 0 bases from V and 6 from J, leaving 15 bases between them. The length of the CDR3 is 17 residues. The germline V gene has CDR1 SGHTA and CDR2 FQGNSA. The CDR3 nucleotides are TGTGCCAGCAGCTTAGCGGTTTACGCCACGGGTAATTCACCCCTCCACTTT. Translated: CASSLAVYATGNSPLHF.

This clonotype showed up many times. The V call is TRBV7-2, the J call TRBJ2-7; 9 bases align to TRBD2. The V gene's germline CDR1 is SGHTA and CDR2 FQGNSA. Unmatched junction bases numbered 10, after V lost 5 bases and J lost 2 bases. This CDR3 is built from 16 residues. The chain's CDR3 is CASSNVLSGGTYEQYF. CDR3 sequence (DNA): TGTGCCAGCAGCAACGTTTTGAGCGGGGGGACCTACGAGCAGTACTTC.

The chain recombines TRBV10-2 with TRBJ2-3; D uncertain. CDR3 length equals 15 residues. Trimming stripped 0 bases from V and 0 bases from J, with 7 bases between. Germline V CDR1 and CDR2: WSHSY, SAAADI. The CDR3 sequence is CASSESWLSTDTQYF. DNA for the CDR3: TGCGCCAGCAGTGAGTCGTGGCTGAGCACAGATACGCAGTATTTT.

This clonotype was recorded only once. The rearrangement uses TRBV19 and TRBJ2-5, with 8 nucleotides matching TRBD2. CDR1 and CDR2 (germline): LNHDA, SQIVND (reference sequence). This CDR3 region has 15 residues. The V segment lost 0 bases and the J segment 5 bases; nucleotides outside the gene matches: 5. CDR3 in DNA: TGTGCCAGTAGTATAGATTGGAGCGGGGGCGAGACCCAGTACTTC. It encodes CASSIDWSGGETQYF.

This clonotype was found a few times. Since a much larger clone is just one base distant, this may be a read error. This chain uses TRBV12-3 or TRBV12-4 with TRBJ2-1; D perhaps matches TRBD1 (5 bases). CDR3 length equals 14 residues. CDR3 protein: CASSDADIYNEQSF. For the CDR3, the DNA is TGTGCCAGCAGTGACGCGGACATCTACAATGAGCAGTCCTTC.